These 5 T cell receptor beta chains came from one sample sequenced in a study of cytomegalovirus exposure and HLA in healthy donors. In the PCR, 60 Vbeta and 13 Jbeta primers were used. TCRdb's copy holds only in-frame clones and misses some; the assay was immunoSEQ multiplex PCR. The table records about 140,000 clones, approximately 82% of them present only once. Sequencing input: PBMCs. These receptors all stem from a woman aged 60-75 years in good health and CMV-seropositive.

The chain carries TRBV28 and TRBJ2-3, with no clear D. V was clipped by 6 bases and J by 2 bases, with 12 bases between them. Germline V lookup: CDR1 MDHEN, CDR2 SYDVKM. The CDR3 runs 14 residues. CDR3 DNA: TGTGCCAGCAGCCCAGTGGGCCCCACAGATACGCAGTATTTT. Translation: CASSPVGPTDTQYF.

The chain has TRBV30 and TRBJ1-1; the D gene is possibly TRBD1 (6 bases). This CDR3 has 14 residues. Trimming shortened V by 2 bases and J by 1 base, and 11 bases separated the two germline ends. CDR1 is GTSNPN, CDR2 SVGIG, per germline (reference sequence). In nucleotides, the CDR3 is TGTGCCTGGAGTCAAGGACAGACGAACACTGAAGCTTTCTTT. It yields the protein CAWSQGQTNTEAFF.

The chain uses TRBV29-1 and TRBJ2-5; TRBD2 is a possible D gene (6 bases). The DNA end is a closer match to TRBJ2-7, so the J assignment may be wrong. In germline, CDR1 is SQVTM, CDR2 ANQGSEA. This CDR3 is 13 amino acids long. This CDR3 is CSVAPDGGYEQYF. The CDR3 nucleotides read TGCAGCGTTGCCCCGGACGGGGGTTACGAGCAGTACTTC.

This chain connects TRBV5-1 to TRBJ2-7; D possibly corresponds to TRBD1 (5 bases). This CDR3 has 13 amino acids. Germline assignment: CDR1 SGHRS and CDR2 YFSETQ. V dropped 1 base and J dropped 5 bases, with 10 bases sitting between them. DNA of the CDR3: TGCGCCAGCAGCTTGTGGGGCGCGGACGAGCAGTACTTC. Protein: CASSLWGADEQYF.

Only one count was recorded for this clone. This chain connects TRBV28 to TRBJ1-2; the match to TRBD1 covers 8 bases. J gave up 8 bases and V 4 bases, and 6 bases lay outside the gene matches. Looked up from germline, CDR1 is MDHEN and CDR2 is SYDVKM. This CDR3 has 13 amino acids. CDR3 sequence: CASSSDRARGYTF. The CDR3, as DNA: TGTGCCAGCAGTTCGGACAGGGCTAGGGGCTACACCTTC.